What follows is one T cell receptor beta chain and its context. The antigen remains unidentified. The immunoSEQ assay was v3. The data were produced by immunoSEQ multiplex PCR, yet TCRdb's version contains in-frame clones alone and is incomplete. The sample lists some 10,000 clones, more than 70% occurring once. This sample was taken from a study of TIL therapy for anti-PD-1-resistant metastatic lung cancer. Across the study: Most patients had lung adenocarcinoma; a few tumors were EGFR-mutant, two ALK-rearranged; half smoked currently or formerly. Overall study findings and caveats: TIL cultures after expansion showed higher clonality and lower diversity than baseline tumor (median 6% vs 31%).

Time point described: pre-treatment sample, taken before nivolumab and TIL therapy. The tumor samples were excised metastases, mostly pleural nodules or supraclavicular lymph nodes. Adults with stage 4 NSCLC were enrolled in a phase I trial. This CDR3 spans 14 amino acids. The V gene's germline CDR1 is MRHNA and CDR2 SNTAGT. V was shortened by 2 bases and J by 7 bases, with 12 bases between the two germline ends. This chain joins TRBV6-4 and TRBJ1-3; tentatively, D is TRBD1 (5 bases). The receptor was isolated from a person between 25 and 79 years old with non-small cell lung cancer. This sample comprised tumor tissue, obtained at baseline. CDR3 in amino acids: CASSDPQDGNTIYF. In DNA form, the CDR3 reads TGTGCCAGCAGTGACCCACAGGACGGGAACACCATATATTTT.